This TCR beta chain was found in a study of T cells in Graves' hyperthyroidism and ophthalmopathy. From germline, CDR1 is MDHEN and CDR2 SYDVKM. CDR3 length: 13 residues. The V segment lost 3 bases and the J segment 6 bases; nucleotides outside the gene matches: 0. Amplified TCR beta CDR3 regions came from RNA transcripts. HTBI primers were the set used in a first-round RT-PCR of the TCR CDR3. TCRdb reprocessed the multiplex PCR reads with MiXCR, giving one entry per CDR3 protein. The sample includes 300,000 to 500,000 distinct CDR3 sequences, more than 12% of them seen just once. The table lists this clonotype with many counts.

The rearrangement joins TRBV28 to TRBJ2-1; TRBD2 matches 9 bases. The origin of this receptor is a man in his fifties with Graves' ophthalmopathy. The sequenced sample was blood. This CDR3 is CASSFSGSNEQFF. The CDR3 DNA is TGTGCCAGCAGTTTTAGCGGGAGCAATGAGCAGTTCTTC.